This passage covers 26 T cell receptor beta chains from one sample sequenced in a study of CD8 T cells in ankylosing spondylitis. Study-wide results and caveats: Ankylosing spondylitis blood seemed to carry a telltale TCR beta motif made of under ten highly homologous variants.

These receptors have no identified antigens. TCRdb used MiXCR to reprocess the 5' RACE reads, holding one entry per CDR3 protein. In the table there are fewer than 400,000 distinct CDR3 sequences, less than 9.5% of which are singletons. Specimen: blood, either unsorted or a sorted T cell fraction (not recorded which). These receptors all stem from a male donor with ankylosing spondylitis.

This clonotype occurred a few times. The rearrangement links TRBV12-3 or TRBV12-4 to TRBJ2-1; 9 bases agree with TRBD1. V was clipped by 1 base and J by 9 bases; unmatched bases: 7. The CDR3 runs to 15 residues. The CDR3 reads CASSLVQGARVEQFF. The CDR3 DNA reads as TGTGCCAGCAGTTTAGTACAGGGGGCCAGGGTTGAGCAGTTCTTC.

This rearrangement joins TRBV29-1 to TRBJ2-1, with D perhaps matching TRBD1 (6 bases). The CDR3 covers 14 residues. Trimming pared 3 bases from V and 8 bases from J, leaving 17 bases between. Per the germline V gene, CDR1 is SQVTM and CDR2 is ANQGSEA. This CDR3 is CSVDWQERGYEQFF. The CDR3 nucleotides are TGCAGCGTTGATTGGCAGGAGAGGGGGTATGAGCAGTTCTTC.

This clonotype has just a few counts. Here the CDR3 DNA reads TGCAGTGCTAGAGCCCTGACAGCCGGAAACACCATATATTTT. It specifies CSARALTAGNTIYF. The V gene is TRBV20-1, the J gene TRBJ1-3; a weak D match, TRBD1 (5 bases). In germline, CDR1 is DFQATT, CDR2 SNEGSKA (reference sequence). V was clipped by 1 base and J by 4 bases, with 11 bases between them. The CDR3 is 14 residues long.

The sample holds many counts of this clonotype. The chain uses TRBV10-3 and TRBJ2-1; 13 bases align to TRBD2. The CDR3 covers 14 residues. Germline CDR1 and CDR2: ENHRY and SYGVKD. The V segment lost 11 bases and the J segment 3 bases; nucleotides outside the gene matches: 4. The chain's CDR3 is CASRTSGGYNEQFF. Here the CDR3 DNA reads TGTGCCTCCCGGACTAGCGGGGGCTACAATGAGCAGTTCTTC.

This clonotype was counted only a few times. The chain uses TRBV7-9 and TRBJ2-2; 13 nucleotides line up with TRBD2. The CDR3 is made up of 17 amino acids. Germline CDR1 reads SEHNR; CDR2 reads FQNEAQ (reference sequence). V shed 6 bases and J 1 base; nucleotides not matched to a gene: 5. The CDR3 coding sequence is TGTGCCAGCAGGAGGACTAGCGGGAGATTGAACACCGGGGAGCTGTTTTTT. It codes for CASRRTSGRLNTGELFF. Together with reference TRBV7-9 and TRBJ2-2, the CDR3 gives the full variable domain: DTGVSQNPRHKITKRGQNVTFRCDPISEHNRLYWYRQTLGQGPEFLTYFQNEAQLEKSRLLSDRFSAERPKGSFSTLEIQRTEQGDSAMYLCASRRTSGRLNTGELFFGEGSRLTVL.

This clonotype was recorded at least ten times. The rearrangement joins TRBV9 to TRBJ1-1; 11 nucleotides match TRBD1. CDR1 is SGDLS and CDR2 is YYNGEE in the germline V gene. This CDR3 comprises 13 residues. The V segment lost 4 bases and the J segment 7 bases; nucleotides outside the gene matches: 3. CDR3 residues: CASSPGTGGEAFF. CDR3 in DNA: TGTGCCAGCAGCCCCGGGACAGGGGGTGAAGCTTTCTTT.

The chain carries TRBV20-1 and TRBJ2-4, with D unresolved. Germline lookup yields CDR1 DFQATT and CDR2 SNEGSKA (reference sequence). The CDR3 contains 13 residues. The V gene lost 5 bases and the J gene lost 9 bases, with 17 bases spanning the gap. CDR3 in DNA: TGCAGTGCTGTCCCCGACTTTTTGGGCATTCAGTACTTC. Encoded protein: CSAVPDFLGIQYF.

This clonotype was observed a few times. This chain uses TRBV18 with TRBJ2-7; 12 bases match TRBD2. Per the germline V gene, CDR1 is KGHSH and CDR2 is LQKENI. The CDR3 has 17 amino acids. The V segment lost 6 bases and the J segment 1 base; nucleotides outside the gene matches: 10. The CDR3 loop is CASSALAGGADSYEQYF. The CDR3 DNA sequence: TGTGCCAGCTCGGCGCTAGCGGGAGGGGCGGATTCCTACGAGCAGTACTTC.

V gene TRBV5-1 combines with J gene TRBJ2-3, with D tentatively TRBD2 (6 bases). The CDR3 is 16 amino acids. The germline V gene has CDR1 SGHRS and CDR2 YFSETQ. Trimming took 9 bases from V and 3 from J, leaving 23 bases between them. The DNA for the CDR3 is TGCGCCACCTCTCGGGACTCCGAAGGGGCGACAGATACGCAGTATTTT. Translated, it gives CATSRDSEGATDTQYF.

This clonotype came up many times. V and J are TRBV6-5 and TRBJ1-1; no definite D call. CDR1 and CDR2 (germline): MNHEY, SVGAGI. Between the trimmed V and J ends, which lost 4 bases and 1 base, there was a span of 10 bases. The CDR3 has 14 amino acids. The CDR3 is CASSWGWQNTEAFF. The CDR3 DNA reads TGTGCCAGCAGTTGGGGTTGGCAGAACACTGAAGCTTTCTTT.

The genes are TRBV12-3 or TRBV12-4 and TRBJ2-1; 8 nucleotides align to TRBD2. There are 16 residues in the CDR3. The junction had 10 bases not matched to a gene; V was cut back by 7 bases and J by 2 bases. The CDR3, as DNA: TGTGCCAGCAACCTGGGGGGTAGCGGGGCCTACAATGAGCAGTTCTTC. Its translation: CASNLGGSGAYNEQFF.

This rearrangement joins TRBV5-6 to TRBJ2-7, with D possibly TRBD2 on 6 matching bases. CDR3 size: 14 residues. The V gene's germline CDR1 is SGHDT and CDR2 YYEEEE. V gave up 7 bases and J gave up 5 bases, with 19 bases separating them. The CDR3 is CASYGLINPHEQYF. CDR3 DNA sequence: TGTGCCAGCTATGGACTAATCAATCCCCACGAGCAGTACTTC.

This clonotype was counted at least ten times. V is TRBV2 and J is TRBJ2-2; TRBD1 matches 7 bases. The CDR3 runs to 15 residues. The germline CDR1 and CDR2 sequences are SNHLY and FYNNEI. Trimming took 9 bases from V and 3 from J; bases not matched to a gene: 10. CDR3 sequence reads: CARSSGTADTGELFF. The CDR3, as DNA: TGTGCCAGATCTTCCGGGACAGCAGACACCGGGGAGCTGTTTTTT.

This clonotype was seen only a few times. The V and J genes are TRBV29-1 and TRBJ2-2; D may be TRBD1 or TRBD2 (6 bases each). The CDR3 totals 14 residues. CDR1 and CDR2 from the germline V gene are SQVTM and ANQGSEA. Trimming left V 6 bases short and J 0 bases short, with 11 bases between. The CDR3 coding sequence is TGCAGCGTCGCGGGACAAACGAACACCGGGGAGCTGTTTTTT. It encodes CSVAGQTNTGELFF.

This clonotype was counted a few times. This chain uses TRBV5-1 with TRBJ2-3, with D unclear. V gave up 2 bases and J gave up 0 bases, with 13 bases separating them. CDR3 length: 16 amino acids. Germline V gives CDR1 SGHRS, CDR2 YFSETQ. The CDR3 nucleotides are TGCGCCAGCAGCTTTTCTGGATCGCCTAGCACAGATACGCAGTATTTT. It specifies CASSFSGSPSTDTQYF.

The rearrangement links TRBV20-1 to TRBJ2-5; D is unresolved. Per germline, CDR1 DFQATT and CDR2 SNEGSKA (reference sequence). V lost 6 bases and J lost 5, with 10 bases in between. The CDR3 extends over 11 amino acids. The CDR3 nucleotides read TGCAGTGCATACCTCCGGGAGACCCAGTACTTC. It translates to CSAYLRETQYF.

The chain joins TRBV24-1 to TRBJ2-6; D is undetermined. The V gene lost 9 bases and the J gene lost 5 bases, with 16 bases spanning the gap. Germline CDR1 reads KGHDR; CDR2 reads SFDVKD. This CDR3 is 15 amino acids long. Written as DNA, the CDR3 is TGTGCCACCGTCACATCCAGGCGGTGGGCCAACGTCCTGACTTTC. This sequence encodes CATVTSRRWANVLTF.

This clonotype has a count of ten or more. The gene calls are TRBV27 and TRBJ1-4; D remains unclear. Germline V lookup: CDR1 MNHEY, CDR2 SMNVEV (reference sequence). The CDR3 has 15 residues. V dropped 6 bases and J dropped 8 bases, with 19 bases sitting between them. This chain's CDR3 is CASSSGVALREKLFF. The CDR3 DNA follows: TGTGCCAGCAGCTCAGGAGTGGCACTAAGAGAAAAACTGTTTTTT.

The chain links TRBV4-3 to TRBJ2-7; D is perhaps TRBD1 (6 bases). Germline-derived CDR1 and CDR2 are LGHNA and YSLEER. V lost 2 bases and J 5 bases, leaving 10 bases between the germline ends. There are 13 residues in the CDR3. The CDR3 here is CASSQQGTHEQYF. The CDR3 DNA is TGCGCCAGCAGCCAACAGGGGACCCACGAGCAGTACTTC.

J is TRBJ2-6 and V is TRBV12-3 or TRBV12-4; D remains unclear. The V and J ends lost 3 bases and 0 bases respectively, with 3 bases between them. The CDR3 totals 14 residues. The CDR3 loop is CASSFVSGANVLTF. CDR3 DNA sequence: TGTGCCAGCAGTTTTGTCTCTGGGGCCAACGTCCTGACTTTC.

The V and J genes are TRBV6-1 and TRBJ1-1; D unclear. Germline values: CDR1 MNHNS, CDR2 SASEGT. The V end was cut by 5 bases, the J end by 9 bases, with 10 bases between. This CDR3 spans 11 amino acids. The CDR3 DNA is TGTGCCAGCAGTTCTCAGACCAAAGCTTTCTTT. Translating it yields CASSSQTKAFF.

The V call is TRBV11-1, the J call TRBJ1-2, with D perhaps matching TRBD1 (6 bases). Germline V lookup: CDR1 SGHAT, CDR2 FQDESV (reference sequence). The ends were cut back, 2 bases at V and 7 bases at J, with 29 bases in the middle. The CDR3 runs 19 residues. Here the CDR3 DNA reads TGTGCCAGCAGCTTATCGGGGGCACCGCGAACAGGTGGCGAGGGTGGCTACACCTTC. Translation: CASSLSGAPRTGGEGGYTF.

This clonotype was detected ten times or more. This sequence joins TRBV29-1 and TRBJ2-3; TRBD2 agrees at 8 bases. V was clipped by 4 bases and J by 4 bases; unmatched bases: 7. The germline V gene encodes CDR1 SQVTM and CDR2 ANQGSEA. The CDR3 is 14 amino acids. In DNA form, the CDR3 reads TGCAGCGTTGCCTCTACTAGCGGTCCAGATACGCAGTATTTT. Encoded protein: CSVASTSGPDTQYF.

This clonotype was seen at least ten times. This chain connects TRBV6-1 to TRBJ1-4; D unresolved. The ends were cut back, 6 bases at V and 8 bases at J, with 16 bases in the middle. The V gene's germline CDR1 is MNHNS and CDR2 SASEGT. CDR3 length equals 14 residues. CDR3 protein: CASSLGVPGEKLFF. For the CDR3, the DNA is TGTGCCAGCAGCCTCGGGGTCCCTGGGGAAAAACTGTTTTTT.

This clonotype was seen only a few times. The CDR3 coding sequence is TGCAGCGCCCGGGTGGGGGGGGTCGAGCAGTACTTC. Translating it yields CSARVGGVEQYF. The J gene is TRBJ2-7, the V gene TRBV29-1; TRBD2 aligns across 7 bases. This CDR3 region has 12 residues. CDR1 and CDR2 from the germline V gene are SQVTM and ANQGSEA. Germline trimming cut 7 bases from V and 6 bases from J; bases unmatched to any gene: 9.

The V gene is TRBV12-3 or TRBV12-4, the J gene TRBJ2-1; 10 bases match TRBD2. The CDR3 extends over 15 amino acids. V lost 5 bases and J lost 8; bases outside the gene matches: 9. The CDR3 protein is CASSPQREGLDEQFF. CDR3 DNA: TGTGCCAGCAGTCCCCAGCGGGAGGGTTTGGATGAGCAGTTCTTC.